This T cell receptor beta chain comes out of a study of graft-versus-host responses after intestinal transplantation. Whole-study results and caveats: Recipient-marrow GvH clones were detected, some having first appeared in ileum or blood.

Generated by immunoSEQ multiplex PCR, the TCRdb table keeps only in-frame clones and is missing some. Of tens of thousands of clones detected, 56% appear once; the ten largest clones hold over 0.9%. This CDR3 contains 16 residues. The germline gives CDR1 MGHRA, CDR2 YSYEKL. In regard to this clone: One end of the junction is discordant with germline, which a read error may explain.

The sequence was collected from a human patient who received an intestinal transplant. The sample here was alloreactive CD4+ T cells from a mixed lymphocyte reaction culture, taken before intestinal transplant. Subset in this sample: CFSE-low proliferating T cells sorted from roughly six-day pre-transplant mixed lymphocyte reaction (GvH or HvG direction). This chain links TRBV4-1 with TRBJ2-3; TRBD1 aligns across 8 bases. CDR3 sequence reads: CASSLPGQVNTDTQYF. The CDR3 DNA reads as TGTGCCAGCAGCCTTCCGGGACAGGTTAACACAGATACGCAGTATTTT.